The following is a T cell receptor beta chain sequence with its context. This sample is drawn from a study of T cells in Graves' hyperthyroidism and ophthalmopathy. Stable hyperthyroidism: no ophthalmopathy progression over 18 months of follow-up. Newly diagnosed hyperthyroidism, duration under 2 months, in patients aged 18 to 65. Every diagnosis used clinical symptoms, serum thyroxine and TRAb, thyroid ultrasound and orbital computed tomography. The V gene's germline CDR1 is SQVTM and CDR2 ANQGSEA. The CDR3 length is 12 residues. V was trimmed by 1 base and J by 6 bases, leaving 7 bases between them. Amplified regions were TCR beta CDR3 sequences from RNA transcripts. First-round RT-PCR targeting the TCR CDR3 was performed with the HTBI primer set. TCRdb re-called the multiplex PCR reads through MiXCR, storing one row per CDR3 protein. The sample includes a few hundred thousand distinct CDR3 sequences, more than 45% of them seen just once.

This clonotype was obtained from a young woman with Graves' hyperthyroidism. This chain joins TRBV29-1 and TRBJ2-1; D is uncertain. What was sequenced was peripheral blood or thyroid tissue (not recorded which). The CDR3 sequence is CSVEGQLNEQFF. For the CDR3, the DNA is TGCAGCGTTGAAGGGCAGCTCAATGAGCAGTTCTTC.